The T cell receptor (beta chain) described here comes from a study of regulatory T cells in long-lasting Graves disease. Documented time point: newly diagnosed GD, antithyroid drugs for less than 3 months. Following extraction of RNA from PBMCs, that RNA was used to make the TCR library. For TCR beta, libraries came from iRepertoire HTBI primers and Arm-PCR of CDR3 regions. TCRdb reprocessed the multiplex PCR reads via MiXCR and lists one record per CDR3 protein. The table shows roughly 360,000 distinct CDR3 sequences, with 10% to 15% occurring only once. This clonotype was counted many times. V shed 5 bases, J shed 1 base, and the junction held 3 bases outside the gene matches. This CDR3 is 14 amino acids long. Germline values: CDR1 LNHDA, CDR2 SQIVND (reference sequence). This sample was also put to use in a study of T cells in Graves' hyperthyroidism and ophthalmopathy.

This clonotype was sampled from a young woman with Graves disease. The sequencing used peripheral blood mononuclear cells (PBMCs), collected at new diagnosis, from a patient treated with antithyroid drugs. The chain carries TRBV19 and TRBJ2-5, with 8 nucleotides matching TRBD1. The CDR3 DNA reads as TGTGCCAGTAGTTCAGGACAGGGCCAAGAGACCCAGTACTTC. Its protein product is CASSSGQGQETQYF.